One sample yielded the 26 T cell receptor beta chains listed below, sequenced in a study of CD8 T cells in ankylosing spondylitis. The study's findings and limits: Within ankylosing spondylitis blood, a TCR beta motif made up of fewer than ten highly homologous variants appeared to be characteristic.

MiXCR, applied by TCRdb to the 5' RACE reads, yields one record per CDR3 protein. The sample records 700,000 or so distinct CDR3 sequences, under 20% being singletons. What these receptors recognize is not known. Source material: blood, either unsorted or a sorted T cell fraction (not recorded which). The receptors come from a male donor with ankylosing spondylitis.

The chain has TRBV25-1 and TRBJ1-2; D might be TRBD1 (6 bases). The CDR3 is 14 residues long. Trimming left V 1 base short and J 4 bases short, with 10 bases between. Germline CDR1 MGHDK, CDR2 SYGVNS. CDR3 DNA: TGTGCCAGCAGTGAATCTACACAGGGCTATGGCTACACCTTC. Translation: CASSESTQGYGYTF.

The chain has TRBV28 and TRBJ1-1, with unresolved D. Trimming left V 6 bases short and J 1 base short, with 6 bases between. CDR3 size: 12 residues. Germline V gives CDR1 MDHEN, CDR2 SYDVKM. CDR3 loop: CASRDGNTEAFF. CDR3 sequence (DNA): TGTGCCAGCAGGGACGGGAACACTGAAGCTTTCTTT. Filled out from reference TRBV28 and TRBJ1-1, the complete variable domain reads DVKVTQSSRYLVKRTGEKVFLECVQDMDHENMFWYRQDPGLGLRLIYFSYDVKMKEKGDIPEGYSVSREKKERFSLILESASTNQTSMYLCASRDGNTEAFFGQGTRLTVV.

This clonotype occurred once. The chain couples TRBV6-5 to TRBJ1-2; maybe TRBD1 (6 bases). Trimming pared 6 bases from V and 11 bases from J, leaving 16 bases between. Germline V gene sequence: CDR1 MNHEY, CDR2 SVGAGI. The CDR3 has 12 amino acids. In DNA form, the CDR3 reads TGTGCCAGCAGCCGGGACACCTCGCTGTACACCTTC. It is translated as CASSRDTSLYTF.

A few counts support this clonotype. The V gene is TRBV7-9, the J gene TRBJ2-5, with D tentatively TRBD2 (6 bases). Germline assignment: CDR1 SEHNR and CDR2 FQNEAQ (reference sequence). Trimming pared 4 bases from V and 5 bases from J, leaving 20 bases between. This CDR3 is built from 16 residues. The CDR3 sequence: CASSSQHAGPEETQYF. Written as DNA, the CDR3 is TGTGCCAGCAGCTCCCAGCACGCGGGACCAGAGGAGACCCAGTACTTC.

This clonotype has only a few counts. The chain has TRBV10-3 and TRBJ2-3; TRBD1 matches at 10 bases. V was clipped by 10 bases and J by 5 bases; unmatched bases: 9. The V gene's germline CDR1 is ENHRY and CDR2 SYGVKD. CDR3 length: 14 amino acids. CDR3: CATLRDRGGDTQYF. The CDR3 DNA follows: TGTGCCACACTCCGGGACAGGGGTGGAGATACGCAGTATTTT.

Written as DNA, the CDR3 is TGTGCTAGTGGTTTCTCGGCGAACACCGGGGAGCTGTTTTTT. Translation gives CASGFSANTGELFF. The rearrangement links TRBV12-5 to TRBJ2-2; D unclear. V was trimmed by 3 bases and J by 0 bases, leaving 5 bases between them. In germline, CDR1 is LGHNT, CDR2 FRNRAP. The CDR3 spans 14 residues.

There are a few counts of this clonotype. CDR3 sequence: CASSNRDSLVGTEAFF. Written as DNA, the CDR3 is TGTGCCAGCAGCAACCGGGACAGCTTAGTTGGCACTGAAGCTTTCTTT. The J gene is TRBJ1-1, the V gene TRBV12-3 or TRBV12-4, with 7 bases lining up with TRBD1. J gave up 4 bases and V 6 bases, and 14 bases lay outside the gene matches. The CDR3 contains 16 residues.

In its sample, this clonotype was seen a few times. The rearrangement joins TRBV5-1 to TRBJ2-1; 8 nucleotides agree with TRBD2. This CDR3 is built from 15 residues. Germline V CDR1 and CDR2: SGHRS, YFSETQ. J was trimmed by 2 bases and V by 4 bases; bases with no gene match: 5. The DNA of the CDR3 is TGCGCCAGCAGCGTGACTAGCGCCGCCTACAATGAGCAGTTCTTC. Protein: CASSVTSAAYNEQFF. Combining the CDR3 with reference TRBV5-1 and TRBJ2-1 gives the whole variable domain KAGVTQTPRYLIKTRGQQVTLSCSPISGHRSVSWYQQTPGQGLQFLFEYFSETQRNKGNFPGRFSGRQFSNSRSEMNVSTLELGDSALYLCASSVTSAAYNEQFFGPGTRLTVL.

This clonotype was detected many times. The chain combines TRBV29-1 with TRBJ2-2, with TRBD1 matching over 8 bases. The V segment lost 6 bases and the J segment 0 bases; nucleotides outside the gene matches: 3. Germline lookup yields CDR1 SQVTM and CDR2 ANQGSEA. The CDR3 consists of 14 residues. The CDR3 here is CSVQGVTNTGELFF. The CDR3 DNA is TGCAGCGTACAGGGGGTAACGAACACCGGGGAGCTGTTTTTT.

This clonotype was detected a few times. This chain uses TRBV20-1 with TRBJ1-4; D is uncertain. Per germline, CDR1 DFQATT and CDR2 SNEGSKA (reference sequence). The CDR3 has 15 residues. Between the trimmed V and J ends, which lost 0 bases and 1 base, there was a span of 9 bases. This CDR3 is CSARDNARTNEKLFF. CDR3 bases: TGCAGTGCTAGAGATAATGCGAGAACTAATGAAAAACTGTTTTTT.

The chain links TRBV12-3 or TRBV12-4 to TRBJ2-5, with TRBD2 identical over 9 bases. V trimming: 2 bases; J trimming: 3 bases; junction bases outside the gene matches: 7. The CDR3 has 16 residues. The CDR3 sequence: CASSLRGGGIEETQYF. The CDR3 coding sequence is TGTGCCAGCAGTTTACGCGGGGGGGGGATCGAAGAGACCCAGTACTTC.

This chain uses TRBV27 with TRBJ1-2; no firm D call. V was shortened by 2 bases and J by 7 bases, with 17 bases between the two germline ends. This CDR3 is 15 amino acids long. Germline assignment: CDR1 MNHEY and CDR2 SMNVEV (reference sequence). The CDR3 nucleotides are TGTGCCAGCAGTTTAAAGGGAGTCGCGAGTGGTGGCTACACCTTC. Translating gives CASSLKGVASGGYTF.

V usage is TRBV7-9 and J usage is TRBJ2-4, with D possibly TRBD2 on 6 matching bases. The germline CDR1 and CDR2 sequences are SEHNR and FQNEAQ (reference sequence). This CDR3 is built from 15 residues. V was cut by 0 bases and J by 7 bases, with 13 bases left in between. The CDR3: CASSLAPEGGNIQYF. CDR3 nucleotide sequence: TGTGCCAGCAGCTTAGCCCCGGAGGGAGGCAACATTCAGTACTTC. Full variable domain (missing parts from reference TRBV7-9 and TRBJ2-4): DTGVSQNPRHKITKRGQNVTFRCDPISEHNRLYWYRQTLGQGPEFLTYFQNEAQLEKSRLLSDRFSAERPKGSFSTLEIQRTEQGDSAMYLCASSLAPEGGNIQYFGAGTRLSVL.

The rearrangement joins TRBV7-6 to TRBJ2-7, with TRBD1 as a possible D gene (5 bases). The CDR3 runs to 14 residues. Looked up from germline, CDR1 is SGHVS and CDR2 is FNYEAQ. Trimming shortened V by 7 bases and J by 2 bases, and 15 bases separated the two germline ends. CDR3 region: CASTWGVDAYEQYF. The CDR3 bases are TGTGCCAGCACTTGGGGCGTCGATGCCTACGAGCAGTACTTC.

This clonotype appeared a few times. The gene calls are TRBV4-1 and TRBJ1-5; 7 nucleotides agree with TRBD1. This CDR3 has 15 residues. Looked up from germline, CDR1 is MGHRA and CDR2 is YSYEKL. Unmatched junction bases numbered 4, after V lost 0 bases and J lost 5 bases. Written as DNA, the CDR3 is TGCGCCAGCAGCCAAGATGCAGGGGGTGATCAGCCCCAGCATTTT. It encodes CASSQDAGGDQPQHF.

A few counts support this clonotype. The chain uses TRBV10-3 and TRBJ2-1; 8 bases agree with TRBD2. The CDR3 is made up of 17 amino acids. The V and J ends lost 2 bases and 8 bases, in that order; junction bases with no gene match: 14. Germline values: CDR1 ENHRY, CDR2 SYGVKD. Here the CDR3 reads CAISEEAWGLGIDEQFF. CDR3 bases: TGTGCCATCAGTGAGGAAGCTTGGGGACTAGGGATCGATGAGCAGTTCTTC.

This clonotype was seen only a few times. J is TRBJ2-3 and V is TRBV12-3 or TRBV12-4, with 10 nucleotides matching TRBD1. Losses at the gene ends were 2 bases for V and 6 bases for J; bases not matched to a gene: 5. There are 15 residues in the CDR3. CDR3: CASSLLGTGADTQYF. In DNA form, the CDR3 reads TGTGCCAGCAGTTTATTGGGGACAGGGGCGGATACGCAGTATTTT.

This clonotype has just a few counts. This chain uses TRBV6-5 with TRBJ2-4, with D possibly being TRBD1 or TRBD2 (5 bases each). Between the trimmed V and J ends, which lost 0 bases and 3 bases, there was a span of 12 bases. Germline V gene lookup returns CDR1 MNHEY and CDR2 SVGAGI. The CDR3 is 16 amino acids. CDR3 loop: CASSYSGTQSKNIQYF. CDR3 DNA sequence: TGTGCCAGCAGTTACTCTGGGACCCAGAGCAAAAACATTCAGTACTTC.

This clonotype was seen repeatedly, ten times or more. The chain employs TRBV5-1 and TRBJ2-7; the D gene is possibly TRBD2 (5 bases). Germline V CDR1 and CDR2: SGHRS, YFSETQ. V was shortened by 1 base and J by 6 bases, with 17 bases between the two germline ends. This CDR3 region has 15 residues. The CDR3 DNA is TGCGCCAGCAGCTTGATGACCGGGAAACTTGGCGAGCAGTACTTC. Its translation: CASSLMTGKLGEQYF.

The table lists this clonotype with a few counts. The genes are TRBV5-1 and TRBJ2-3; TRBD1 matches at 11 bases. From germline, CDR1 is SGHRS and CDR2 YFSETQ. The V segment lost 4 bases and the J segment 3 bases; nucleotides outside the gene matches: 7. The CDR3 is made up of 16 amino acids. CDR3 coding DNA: TGCGCCAGCAGCACAGGACAGGGGGCGCCAACAGATACGCAGTATTTT. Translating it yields CASSTGQGAPTDTQYF.

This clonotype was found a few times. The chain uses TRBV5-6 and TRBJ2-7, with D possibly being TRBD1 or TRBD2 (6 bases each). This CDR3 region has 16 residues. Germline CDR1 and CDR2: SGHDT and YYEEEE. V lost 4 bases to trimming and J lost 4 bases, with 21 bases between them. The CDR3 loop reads CASSLLGARDFYEQYF. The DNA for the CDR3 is TGTGCCAGCAGCCTCTTGGGGGCCCGGGACTTTTACGAGCAGTACTTC.

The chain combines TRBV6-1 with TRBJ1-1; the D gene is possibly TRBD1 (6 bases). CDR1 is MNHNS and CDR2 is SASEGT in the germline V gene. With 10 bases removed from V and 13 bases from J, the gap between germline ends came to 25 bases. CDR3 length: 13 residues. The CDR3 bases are TGTGCCACCGCCGGATGGACTTTCGAAGGGGGTTTCTTT. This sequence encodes CATAGWTFEGGFF.

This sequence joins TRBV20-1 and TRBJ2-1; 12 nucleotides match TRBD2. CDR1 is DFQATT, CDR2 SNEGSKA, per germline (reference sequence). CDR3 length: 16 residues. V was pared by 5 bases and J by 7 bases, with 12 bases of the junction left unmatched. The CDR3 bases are TGCAGTGCTGCTTGGCTAGCGGGAGGGCCAAGGAATGAGCAGTTCTTC. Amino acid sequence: CSAAWLAGGPRNEQFF.

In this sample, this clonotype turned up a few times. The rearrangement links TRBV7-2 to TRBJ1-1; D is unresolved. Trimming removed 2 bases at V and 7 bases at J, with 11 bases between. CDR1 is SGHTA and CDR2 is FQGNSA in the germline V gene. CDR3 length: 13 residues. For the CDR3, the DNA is TGTGCCAGCAGCTTAACCTCGGGCGGTGAAGCTTTCTTT. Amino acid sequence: CASSLTSGGEAFF.

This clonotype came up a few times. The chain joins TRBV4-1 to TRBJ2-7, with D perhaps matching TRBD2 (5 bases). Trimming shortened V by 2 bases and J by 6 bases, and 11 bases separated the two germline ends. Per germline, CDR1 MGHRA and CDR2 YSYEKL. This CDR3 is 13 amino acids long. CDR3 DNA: TGCGCCAGCAGCCAAAGCAAAGGGAGCGAGCAGTACTTC. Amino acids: CASSQSKGSEQYF.

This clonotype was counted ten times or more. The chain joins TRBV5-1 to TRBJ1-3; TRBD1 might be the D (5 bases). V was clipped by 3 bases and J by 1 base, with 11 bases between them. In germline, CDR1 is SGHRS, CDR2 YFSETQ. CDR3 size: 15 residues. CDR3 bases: TGCGCCAGCAGCTGGGATCCAGGGTCTGGAAACACCATATATTTT. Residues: CASSWDPGSGNTIYF.